The 23 T cell receptor beta chains in this list originate from one sample, sequenced in a study of CD8 T cells in Susac syndrome. After extraction with the RNeasy kit, about 0.45 to 1 ug of the RNA was reverse transcribed using random hexamers. TCRdb re-analysed the immunoSEQ multiplex PCR reads in MiXCR, keeping a single row per CDR3 protein. In the table there are some 400,000 distinct CDR3 sequences, 85% to 90% of which are singletons. The sequenced sample consisted of CD8+ T cells from PBMCs. These receptors were collected from a human donor with multiple sclerosis.

This clonotype has just one count. The CDR3 DNA sequence: TGTGCCAGTGAGGATGGGTTCGGAACCGGGGAGCTGTTTTTT. Translation gives CASEDGFGTGELFF. The chain carries TRBV6-5 and TRBJ2-2; D gene unclear. This CDR3 comprises 14 residues. CDR1 is MNHEY, CDR2 SVGAGI, per germline. V lost 9 bases and J 5 bases, leaving 16 bases between the germline ends.

The chain carries TRBV16 and TRBJ2-3; D is uncertain. The CDR3 runs 13 residues. From germline, CDR1 is KGHSY and CDR2 FQNENV. Trimming pared 8 bases from V and 1 base from J, leaving 10 bases between. CDR3 sequence (DNA): TGTGCCAGCGTGAGCGACCGCACAGATACGCAGTATTTT. Its protein is CASVSDRTDTQYF.

The rearrangement uses TRBV27 and TRBJ2-7; 9 nucleotides align to TRBD1. The CDR3 contains 13 residues. Losses at the gene ends were 4 bases for V and 7 bases for J; bases not matched to a gene: 5. The germline V gene has CDR1 MNHEY and CDR2 SMNVEV (reference sequence). In nucleotides, the CDR3 is TGTGCCAGCAGTTGGCAGACAGGGGGGGAGCAGTACTTC. This codes for CASSWQTGGEQYF.

The J gene is TRBJ2-1, the V gene TRBV7-8; D not resolved. The CDR3 is 13 amino acids. Germline loops: CDR1 SGHVS, CDR2 FQNEAQ. The V and J ends lost 1 base and 8 bases respectively, with 9 bases between them. CDR3 in DNA: TGTGCCAGCAGCTTAGGGTTCGGCGATGAGCAGTTCTTC. The encoded protein is CASSLGFGDEQFF.

The table lists this clonotype with a few counts. The rearrangement joins TRBV15 to TRBJ2-7; 15 nucleotides line up with TRBD2. After removal of 1 base from V and 2 bases from J, the junction contained 12 bases not matched to a gene. The CDR3 is made up of 20 amino acids. The germline V gene encodes CDR1 LNHNV and CDR2 YYDKDF (reference sequence). CDR3 loop: CATSRVPIGTSGRLAYEQYF. CDR3 nucleotide sequence: TGTGCCACCAGCAGAGTACCTATAGGGACTAGCGGGAGGCTAGCCTACGAGCAGTACTTC.

This chain links TRBV7-9 with TRBJ2-1, with TRBD2 as a possible D gene (7 bases). Germline CDR1 is SEHNR and CDR2 is FQNEAQ (reference sequence). CDR3 length equals 16 residues. V was cut by 4 bases and J by 4 bases, with 17 bases left in between. As DNA, the CDR3 is TGTGCCAGCAGCTCCCTAGGGGGGACTACTTACAATGAGCAGTTCTTC. This encodes CASSSLGGTTYNEQFF.

V and J are TRBV6-6 and TRBJ1-5; TRBD1 is a possible D gene (6 bases). Between the trimmed V and J ends, which lost 8 bases and 6 bases, there was a span of 20 bases. Looked up from germline, CDR1 is MNHNY and CDR2 is SVGAGI (reference sequence). There are 15 residues in the CDR3. The CDR3 sequence is CASHNSGTHPQPQHF. The CDR3 coding sequence is TGTGCCAGCCATAACTCCGGGACACATCCTCAGCCCCAGCATTTT.

The V gene is TRBV11-1, the J gene TRBJ1-1; 9 positions match TRBD1. Unmatched junction bases numbered 22, after V lost 3 bases and J lost 2 bases. The CDR3 spans 21 residues. Germline V gene lookup returns CDR1 SGHAT and CDR2 FQDESV (reference sequence). The DNA for the CDR3 is TGTGCCAGCAGCTTCCCCGTCAGCCCCCCGGGACAGGGTTATGGAAACACTGAAGCTTTCTTT. Translation: CASSFPVSPPGQGYGNTEAFF.

The V call is TRBV4-1, the J call TRBJ2-2; D possibly corresponds to TRBD2 (5 bases). The CDR3 runs 19 residues. The germline V and J ends were trimmed by 0 bases and 3 bases, with 20 bases remaining between them. Per germline, CDR1 MGHRA and CDR2 YSYEKL. This chain's CDR3 is CASSQESPFGVVDTGELFF. CDR3 nucleotide sequence: TGCGCCAGCAGCCAAGAGAGCCCTTTCGGGGTGGTTGACACCGGGGAGCTGTTTTTT.

This clonotype appeared a few times. The V call is TRBV7-2, the J call TRBJ2-7, with no clear D. Germline loops: CDR1 SGHTA, CDR2 FQGNSA. V was shortened by 5 bases and J by 6 bases, with 17 bases between the two germline ends. This CDR3 has 14 residues. CDR3 in amino acids: CASSPPVMQGEQYF. For the CDR3, the DNA is TGTGCCAGCAGCCCACCGGTGATGCAAGGCGAGCAGTACTTC.

The chain recombines TRBV12-3 or TRBV12-4 with TRBJ1-2, with TRBD1 matching over 8 bases. This CDR3 comprises 14 residues. The ends lost 6 bases at V and 0 bases at J; junction bases unmatched: 3. This chain's CDR3 is CASSRTGTNYGYTF. CDR3 nucleotides: TGTGCCAGCAGCCGGACAGGGACTAACTATGGCTACACCTTC.

V usage is TRBV29-1 and J usage is TRBJ1-1; the match to TRBD1 covers 7 bases. Germline V lookup: CDR1 SQVTM, CDR2 ANQGSEA. V gave up 7 bases and J gave up 4 bases; unmatched junction bases: 6. The CDR3 sequence is 12 residues long. The CDR3 coding sequence is TGCAGCGGGACACAGGGGCCCACTGAAGCTTTCTTT. Its translation: CSGTQGPTEAFF. Looking up the rest from reference TRBV29-1 and TRBJ1-1 gives the full variable domain: SAVISQKPSRDICQRGTSLTIQCQVDSQVTMMFWYRQQPGQSLTLIATANQGSEATYESGFVIDKFPISRPNLTFSTLTVSNMSPEDSSIYLCSGTQGPTEAFFGQGTRLTVV.

The DNA of the CDR3 is TGCGCCAGCAGCTTGGACAGATACCCTTACGAGCAGTACTTC. As protein: CASSLDRYPYEQYF. The chain joins TRBV5-1 to TRBJ2-7, with unresolved D. Trimming shortened V by 0 bases and J by 4 bases, and 11 bases separated the two germline ends. Germline CDR1 reads SGHRS; CDR2 reads YFSETQ. This CDR3 has 14 amino acids.

V and J are TRBV7-9 and TRBJ1-5; D is ambiguous. Deletions cut 5 bases from V and 7 bases from J, with 24 bases between. The CDR3 runs 17 residues. CDR1 is SEHNR, CDR2 FQNEAQ, per germline (reference sequence). CDR3 loop: CASSPIAVGPRGQPQHF. The DNA of the CDR3 is TGTGCCAGCAGCCCCATCGCGGTGGGCCCCCGGGGACAGCCCCAGCATTTT.

CDR3 loop: CASRALAADTGELFF. DNA of the CDR3: TGTGCCAGCAGGGCTCTAGCGGCAGACACCGGGGAGCTGTTTTTT. The chain joins TRBV6-1 to TRBJ2-2; TRBD2 matches at 7 bases. This CDR3 spans 15 amino acids. The germline V gene encodes CDR1 MNHNS and CDR2 SASEGT. The V gene end was trimmed by 6 bases and the J gene end by 3 bases; junction bases not matched to a gene: 7.

This clonotype was seen a few times. V usage is TRBV20-1 and J usage is TRBJ2-7; TRBD1 or TRBD2 may be the D gene (5 bases each). Germline V gene sequence: CDR1 DFQATT, CDR2 SNEGSKA (reference sequence). The CDR3 is 13 residues long. Trimming left V 5 bases short and J 2 bases short, with 13 bases between. The CDR3: CSAAGTGPYEQYF. CDR3 DNA sequence: TGCAGTGCTGCCGGGACCGGACCCTACGAGCAGTACTTC.

The chain uses TRBV12-3 or TRBV12-4 and TRBJ2-1; unclear D gene. Trimming stripped 7 bases from V and 7 bases from J, with 14 bases between. The CDR3 runs 13 residues. The DNA for the CDR3 is TGTGCCAGCACCCCCCTTCCCCGGAATGAGCAGTTCTTC. Translating gives CASTPLPRNEQFF.

The rearrangement uses TRBV28 and TRBJ1-3; the D is unclear. Trimming removed 4 bases at V and 2 bases at J, with 9 bases between. Per germline, CDR1 MDHEN and CDR2 SYDVKM. The CDR3 totals 14 residues. CDR3 in amino acids: CASSSIKPGNTIYF. The CDR3 DNA reads TGTGCCAGCAGTTCGATTAAACCTGGAAACACCATATATTTT.

This rearrangement joins TRBV6-1 to TRBJ2-2; maybe TRBD1 (6 bases). CDR1 is MNHNS, CDR2 SASEGT, per germline. V lost 4 bases to trimming and J lost 3 bases, with 15 bases between them. This CDR3 is built from 16 residues. The CDR3 region is CASSVNRAPDTGELFF. In DNA, the CDR3 is TGTGCCAGCAGTGTGAACAGGGCACCCGACACCGGGGAGCTGTTTTTT.

The chain joins TRBV3-1 to TRBJ1-4, with a weak D call TRBD1 (5 bases). The CDR3 has 14 amino acids. Germline V gene data show CDR1 as LGHDT and CDR2 as YNNKEL (reference sequence). V was pared by 2 bases and J by 8 bases, with 12 bases between. The CDR3 DNA sequence: TGTGCCAGCAGCCAATCCGCAGGGCGAGAAAAACTGTTTTTT. It codes for CASSQSAGREKLFF.

The rearrangement links TRBV4-1 to TRBJ1-1; 9 nucleotides match TRBD1. V lost 0 bases, J lost 6 bases, and 11 bases stayed unmatched. From germline, CDR1 is MGHRA and CDR2 YSYEKL. The CDR3 spans 17 residues. CDR3 in amino acids: CASSQEGGAGTGPEAFF. CDR3 coding DNA: TGCGCCAGCAGCCAAGAAGGGGGCGCCGGGACAGGGCCTGAAGCTTTCTTT.

The J gene is TRBJ2-2, the V gene TRBV5-4; D uncertain. In germline, CDR1 is SGHNT, CDR2 YYREEE (reference sequence). This CDR3 is built from 15 residues. V was cut by 0 bases and J by 0 bases, with 6 bases left in between. The CDR3 region has the DNA TGTGCCAGCAGCTTGGGGAGAACGAACACCGGGGAGCTGTTTTTT. It codes for CASSLGRTNTGELFF.

The V call is TRBV5-6, the J call TRBJ1-5, with D tentatively TRBD1 (5 bases). V was cut by 2 bases and J by 4 bases, with 10 bases left in between. Per germline, CDR1 SGHDT and CDR2 YYEEEE. The CDR3 contains 14 residues. This CDR3 is CASSFRDGNQPQHF. The CDR3, as DNA: TGTGCCAGCAGCTTCCGGGACGGTAATCAGCCCCAGCATTTT.